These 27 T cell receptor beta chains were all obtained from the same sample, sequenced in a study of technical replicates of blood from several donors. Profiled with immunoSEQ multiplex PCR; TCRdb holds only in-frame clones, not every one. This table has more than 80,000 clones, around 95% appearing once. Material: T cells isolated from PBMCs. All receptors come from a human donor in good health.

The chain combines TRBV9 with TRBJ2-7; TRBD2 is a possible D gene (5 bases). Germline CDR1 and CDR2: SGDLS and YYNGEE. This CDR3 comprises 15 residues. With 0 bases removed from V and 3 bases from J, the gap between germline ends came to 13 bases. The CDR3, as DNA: TGTGCCAGCAGCGTAGGGGAAAGGGAGTTCTACGAGCAGTACTTC. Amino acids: CASSVGEREFYEQYF.

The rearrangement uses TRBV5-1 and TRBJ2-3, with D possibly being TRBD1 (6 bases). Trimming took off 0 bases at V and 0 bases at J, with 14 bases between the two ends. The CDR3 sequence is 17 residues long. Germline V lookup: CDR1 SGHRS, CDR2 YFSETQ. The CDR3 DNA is TGCGCCAGCAGCTTGGTAGCCGGGACAAGAAGCACAGATACGCAGTATTTT. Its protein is CASSLVAGTRSTDTQYF.

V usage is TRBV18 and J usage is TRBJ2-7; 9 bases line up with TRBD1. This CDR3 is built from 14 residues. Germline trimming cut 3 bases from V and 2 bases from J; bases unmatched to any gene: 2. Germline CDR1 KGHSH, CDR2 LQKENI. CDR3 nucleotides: TGTGCCAGCTCACCGGGGGACAGGGCCTACGAGCAGTACTTC. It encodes CASSPGDRAYEQYF.

In DNA, the CDR3 is TGTGCCAGCAGCCCAAGCTTAGCCTACGAGCAGTACTTC. Translating gives CASSPSLAYEQYF. J is TRBJ2-7 and V is TRBV6-6; D is unclear. Germline V gives CDR1 MNHNY, CDR2 SVGAGI (reference sequence). V gave up 6 bases and J gave up 2 bases, with 11 bases separating them. The CDR3 runs to 13 residues.

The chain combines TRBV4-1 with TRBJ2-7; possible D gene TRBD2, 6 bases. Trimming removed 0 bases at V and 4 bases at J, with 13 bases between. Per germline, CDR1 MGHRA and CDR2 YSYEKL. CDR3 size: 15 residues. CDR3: CASSQDTPAGYEQYF. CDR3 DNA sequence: TGCGCCAGCAGCCAAGACACCCCCGCGGGATACGAGCAGTACTTC.

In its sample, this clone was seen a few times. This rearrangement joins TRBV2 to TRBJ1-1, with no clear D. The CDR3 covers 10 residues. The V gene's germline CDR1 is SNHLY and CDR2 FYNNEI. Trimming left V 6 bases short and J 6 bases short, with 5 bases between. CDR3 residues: CASSNAEAFF. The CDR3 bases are TGTGCCAGCAGCAATGCTGAAGCTTTCTTT.

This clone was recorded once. This CDR3 is CASSVNRNTEAFF. The CDR3 nucleotides are TGTGCCAGCAGCGTGAATAGAAACACTGAAGCTTTCTTT. This chain connects TRBV9 to TRBJ1-1; D is unresolved. The CDR3 consists of 13 residues. Germline-derived CDR1 and CDR2 are SGDLS and YYNGEE. V lost 2 bases and J lost 2, with 7 bases in between.

CDR3 DNA sequence: TGCGCCAGCAGCCGGAGCGAGGGCGAACTGGATACGCAGTATTTT. This gives the protein CASSRSEGELDTQYF. The chain carries TRBV4-1 and TRBJ2-3; D is perhaps TRBD2 (5 bases). Germline V gene data show CDR1 as MGHRA and CDR2 as YSYEKL. The CDR3 is 15 amino acids. Trimming removed 4 bases from V and 6 bases from J, with 17 bases in between.

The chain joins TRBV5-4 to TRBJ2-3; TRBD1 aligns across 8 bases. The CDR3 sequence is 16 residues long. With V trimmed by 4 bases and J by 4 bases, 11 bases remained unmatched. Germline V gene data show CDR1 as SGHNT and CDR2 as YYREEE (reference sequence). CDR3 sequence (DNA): TGTGCCAGCAGCCGAACCCGACAGGGGTCGGCAGATACGCAGTATTTT. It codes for CASSRTRQGSADTQYF.

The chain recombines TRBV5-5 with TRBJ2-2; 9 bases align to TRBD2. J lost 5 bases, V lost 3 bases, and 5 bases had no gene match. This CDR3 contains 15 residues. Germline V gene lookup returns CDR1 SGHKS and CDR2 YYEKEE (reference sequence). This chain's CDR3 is CASSWWTSETGELFF. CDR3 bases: TGTGCCAGCAGCTGGTGGACTAGCGAGACCGGGGAGCTGTTTTTT. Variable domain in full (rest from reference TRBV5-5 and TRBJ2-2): DAGVTQSPTHLIKTRGQQVTLRCSPISGHKSVSWYQQVLGQGPQFIFQYYEKEERGRGNFPDRFSARQFPNYSSELNVNALLLGDSALYLCASSWWTSETGELFFGEGSRLTVL.

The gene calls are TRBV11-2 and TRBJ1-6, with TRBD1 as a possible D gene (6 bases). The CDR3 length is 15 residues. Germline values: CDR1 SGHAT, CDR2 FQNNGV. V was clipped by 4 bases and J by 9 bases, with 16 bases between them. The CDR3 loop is CASSSWQGLGSPLHF. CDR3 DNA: TGTGCCAGCAGCTCTTGGCAGGGGTTGGGTTCACCCCTCCACTTT.

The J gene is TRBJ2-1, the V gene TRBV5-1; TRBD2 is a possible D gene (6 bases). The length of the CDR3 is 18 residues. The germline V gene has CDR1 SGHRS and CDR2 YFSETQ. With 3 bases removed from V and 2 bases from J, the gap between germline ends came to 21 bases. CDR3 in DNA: TGCGCCAGCAGCTCTACAATCCACGGGAGTGACACCTACAATGAGCAGTTCTTC. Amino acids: CASSSTIHGSDTYNEQFF.

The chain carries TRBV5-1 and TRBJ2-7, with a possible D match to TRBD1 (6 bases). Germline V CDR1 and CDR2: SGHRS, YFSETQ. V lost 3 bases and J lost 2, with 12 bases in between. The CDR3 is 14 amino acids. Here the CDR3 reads CASSSDRLTYEQYF. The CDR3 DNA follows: TGCGCCAGCAGCTCCGACAGGCTAACCTACGAGCAGTACTTC.

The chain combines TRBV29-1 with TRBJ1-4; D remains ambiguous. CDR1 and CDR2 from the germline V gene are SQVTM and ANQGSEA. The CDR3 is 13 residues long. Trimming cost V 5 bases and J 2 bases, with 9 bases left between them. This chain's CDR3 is CSVYPRTNEKLFF. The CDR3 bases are TGCAGCGTTTATCCCAGGACTAATGAAAAACTGTTTTTT.

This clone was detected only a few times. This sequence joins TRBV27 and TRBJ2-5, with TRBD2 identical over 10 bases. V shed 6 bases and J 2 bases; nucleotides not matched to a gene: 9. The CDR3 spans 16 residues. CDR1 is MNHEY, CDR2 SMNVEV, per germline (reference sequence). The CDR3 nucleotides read TGTGCCAGCAGACAATTAGCGGGAGGTCGACAAGAGACCCAGTACTTC. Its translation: CASRQLAGGRQETQYF.

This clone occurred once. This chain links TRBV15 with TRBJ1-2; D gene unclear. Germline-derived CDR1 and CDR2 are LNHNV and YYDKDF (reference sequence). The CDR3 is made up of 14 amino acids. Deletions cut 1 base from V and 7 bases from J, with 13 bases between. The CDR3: CATSRGPDPLGYTF. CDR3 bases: TGTGCCACCAGCAGAGGCCCAGATCCCCTTGGCTACACCTTC.

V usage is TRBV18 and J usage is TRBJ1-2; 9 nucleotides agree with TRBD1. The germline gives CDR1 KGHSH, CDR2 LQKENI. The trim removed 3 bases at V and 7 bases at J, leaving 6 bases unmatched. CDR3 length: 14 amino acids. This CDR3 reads CASSPGTGKGGYTF. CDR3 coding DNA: TGTGCCAGCTCACCGGGGACAGGGAAAGGTGGCTACACCTTC. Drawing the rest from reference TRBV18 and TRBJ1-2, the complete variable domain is NAGVMQNPRHLVRRRGQEARLRCSPMKGHSHVYWYRQLPEEGLKFMVYLQKENIIDESGMPKERFSAEFPKEGPSILRIQQVVRGDSAAYFCASSPGTGKGGYTFGSGTRLTVV.

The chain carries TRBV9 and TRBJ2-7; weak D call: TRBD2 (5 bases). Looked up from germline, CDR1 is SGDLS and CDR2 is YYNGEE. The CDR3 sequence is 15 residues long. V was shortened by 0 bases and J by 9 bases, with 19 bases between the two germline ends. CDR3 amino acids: CASSVEGEGLTPQYF. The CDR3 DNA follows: TGTGCCAGCAGCGTAGAAGGAGAGGGTCTAACGCCGCAGTACTTC.

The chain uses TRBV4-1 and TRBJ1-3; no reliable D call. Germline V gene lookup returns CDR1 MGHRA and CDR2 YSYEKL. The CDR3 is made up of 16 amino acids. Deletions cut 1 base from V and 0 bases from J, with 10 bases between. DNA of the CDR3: TGCGCCAGCAGCCAAGCCGCACAAAGCTCTGGAAACACCATATATTTT. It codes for CASSQAAQSSGNTIYF.

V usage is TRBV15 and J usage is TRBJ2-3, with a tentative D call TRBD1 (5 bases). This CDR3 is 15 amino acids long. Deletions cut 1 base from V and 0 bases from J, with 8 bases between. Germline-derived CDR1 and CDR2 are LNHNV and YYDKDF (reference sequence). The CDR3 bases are TGTGCCACCAGCAGAGGGCAGGGTAGCACAGATACGCAGTATTTT. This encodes CATSRGQGSTDTQYF.

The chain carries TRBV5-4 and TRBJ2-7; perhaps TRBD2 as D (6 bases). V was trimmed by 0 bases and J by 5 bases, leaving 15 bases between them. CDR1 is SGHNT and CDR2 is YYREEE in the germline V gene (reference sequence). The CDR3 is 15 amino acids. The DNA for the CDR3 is TGTGCCAGCAGCTTGGCGTCGGGAGATCTCCACGAGCAGTACTTC. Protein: CASSLASGDLHEQYF.

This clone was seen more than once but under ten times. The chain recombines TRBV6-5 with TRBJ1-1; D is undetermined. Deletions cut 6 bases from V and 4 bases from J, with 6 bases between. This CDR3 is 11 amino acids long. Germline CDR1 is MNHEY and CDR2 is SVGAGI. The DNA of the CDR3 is TGTGCCAGCAGCGGTATCACTGAAGCTTTCTTT. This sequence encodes CASSGITEAFF.

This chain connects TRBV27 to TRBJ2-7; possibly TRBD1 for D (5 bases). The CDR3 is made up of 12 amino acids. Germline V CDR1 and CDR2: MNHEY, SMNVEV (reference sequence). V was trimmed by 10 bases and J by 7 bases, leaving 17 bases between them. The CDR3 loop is CATRTIRAEQYF. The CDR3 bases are TGTGCCACCAGAACAATCAGGGCGGAGCAGTACTTC.

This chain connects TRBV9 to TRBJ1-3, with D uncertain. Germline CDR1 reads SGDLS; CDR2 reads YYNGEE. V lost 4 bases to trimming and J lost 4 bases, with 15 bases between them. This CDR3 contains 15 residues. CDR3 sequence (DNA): TGTGCCAGCAGCCTCAGAGACGGGTACGGAAACACCATATATTTT. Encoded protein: CASSLRDGYGNTIYF.

The CDR3 loop is CAGSGDPLFEQYF. The DNA for the CDR3 is TGTGCCGGATCAGGGGATCCCCTGTTCGAGCAGTACTTC. The genes are TRBV7-9 and TRBJ2-7, with TRBD1 as a possible D gene (6 bases). This CDR3 region has 13 residues. The germline V gene encodes CDR1 SEHNR and CDR2 FQNEAQ (reference sequence). Trimming stripped 11 bases from V and 6 bases from J, with 20 bases between.

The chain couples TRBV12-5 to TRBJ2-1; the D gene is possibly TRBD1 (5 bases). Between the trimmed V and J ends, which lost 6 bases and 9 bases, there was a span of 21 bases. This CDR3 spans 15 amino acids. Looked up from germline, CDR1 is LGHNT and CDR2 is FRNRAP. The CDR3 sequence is CASGKGASSGSEQFF. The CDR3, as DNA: TGTGCTAGTGGCAAAGGGGCCTCCTCGGGCAGTGAGCAGTTCTTC.

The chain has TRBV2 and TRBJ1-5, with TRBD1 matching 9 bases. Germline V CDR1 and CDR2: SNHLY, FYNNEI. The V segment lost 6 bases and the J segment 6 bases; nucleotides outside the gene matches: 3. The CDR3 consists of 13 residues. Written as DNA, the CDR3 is TGTGCCAGCAGGGGACAGGGCGCTCAGCCCCAGCATTTT. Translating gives CASRGQGAQPQHF.